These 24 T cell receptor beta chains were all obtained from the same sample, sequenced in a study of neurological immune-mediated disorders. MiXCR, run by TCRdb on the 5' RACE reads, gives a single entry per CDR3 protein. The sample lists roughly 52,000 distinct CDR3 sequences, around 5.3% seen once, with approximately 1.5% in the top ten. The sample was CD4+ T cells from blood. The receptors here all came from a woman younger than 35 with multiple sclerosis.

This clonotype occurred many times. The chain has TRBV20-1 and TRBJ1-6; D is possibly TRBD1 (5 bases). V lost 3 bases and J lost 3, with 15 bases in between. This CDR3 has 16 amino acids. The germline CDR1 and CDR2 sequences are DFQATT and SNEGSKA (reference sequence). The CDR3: CSARLRSGVYNSPLHF. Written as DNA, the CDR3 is TGCAGTGCTAGGTTGAGGTCGGGGGTCTATAATTCACCCCTCCACTTT.

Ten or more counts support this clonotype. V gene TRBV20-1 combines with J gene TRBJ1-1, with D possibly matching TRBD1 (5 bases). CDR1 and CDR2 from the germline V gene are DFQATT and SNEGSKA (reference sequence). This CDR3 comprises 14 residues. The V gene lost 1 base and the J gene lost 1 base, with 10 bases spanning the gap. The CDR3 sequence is CSARVGASNTEAFF. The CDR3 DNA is TGCAGTGCTAGAGTTGGGGCCTCGAACACTGAAGCTTTCTTT.

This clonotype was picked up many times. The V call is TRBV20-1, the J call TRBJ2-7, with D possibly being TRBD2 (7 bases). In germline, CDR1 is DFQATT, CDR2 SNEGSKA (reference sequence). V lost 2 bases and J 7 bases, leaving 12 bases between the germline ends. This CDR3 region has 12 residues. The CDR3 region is CSARIGGPEQYF. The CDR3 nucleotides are TGCAGTGCTAGAATCGGGGGGCCTGAGCAGTACTTC.

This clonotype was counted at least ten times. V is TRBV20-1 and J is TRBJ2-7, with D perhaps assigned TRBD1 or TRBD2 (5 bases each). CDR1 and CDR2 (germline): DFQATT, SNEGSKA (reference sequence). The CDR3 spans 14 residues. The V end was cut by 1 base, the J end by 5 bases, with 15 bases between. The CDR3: CSARGTGSEDEQYV. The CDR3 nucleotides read TGCAGTGCTAGAGGCACAGGTTCGGAGGACGAGCAGTACGTC.

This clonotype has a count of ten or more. CDR3 sequence (DNA): TGTGCCAGCAGTCCCCCGGGCGGGACGAACTATGGCTACACCTTC. As protein: CASSPPGGTNYGYTF. The V gene is TRBV2, the J gene TRBJ1-2; maybe TRBD1 (5 bases). V was pared by 5 bases and J by 2 bases, with 15 bases between. The germline CDR1 and CDR2 sequences are SNHLY and FYNNEI. The CDR3 is 15 residues long.

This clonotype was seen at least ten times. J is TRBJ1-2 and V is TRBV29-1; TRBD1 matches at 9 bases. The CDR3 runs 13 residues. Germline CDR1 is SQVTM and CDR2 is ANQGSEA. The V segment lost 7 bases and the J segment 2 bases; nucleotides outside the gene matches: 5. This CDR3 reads CSAKGQGNYGYTF. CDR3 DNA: TGCAGCGCAAAGGGACAGGGAAACTATGGCTACACCTTC.

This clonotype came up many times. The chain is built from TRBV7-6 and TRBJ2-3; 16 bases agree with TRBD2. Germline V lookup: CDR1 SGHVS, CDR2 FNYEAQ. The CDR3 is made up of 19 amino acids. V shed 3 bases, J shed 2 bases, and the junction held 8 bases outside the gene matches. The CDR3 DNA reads TGTGCCAGCAGCTTCACGGGACTAGCGGGGGGGCAAACCACAGATACGCAGTATTTT. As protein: CASSFTGLAGGQTTDTQYF.

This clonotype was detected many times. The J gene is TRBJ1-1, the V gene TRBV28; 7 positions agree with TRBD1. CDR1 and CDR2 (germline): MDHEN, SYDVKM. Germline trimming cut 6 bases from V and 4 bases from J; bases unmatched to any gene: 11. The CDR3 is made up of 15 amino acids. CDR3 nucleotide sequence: TGTGCCAGCAGCCCTCCAACAGGGGAGTTCACTGAAGCTTTCTTT. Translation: CASSPPTGEFTEAFF.

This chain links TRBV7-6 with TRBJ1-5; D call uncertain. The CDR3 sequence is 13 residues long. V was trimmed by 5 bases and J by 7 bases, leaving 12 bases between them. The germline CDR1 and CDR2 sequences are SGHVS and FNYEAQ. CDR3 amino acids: CASSPSSVQPQHF. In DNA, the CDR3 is TGTGCCAGCAGCCCATCATCGGTCCAGCCCCAGCATTTT.

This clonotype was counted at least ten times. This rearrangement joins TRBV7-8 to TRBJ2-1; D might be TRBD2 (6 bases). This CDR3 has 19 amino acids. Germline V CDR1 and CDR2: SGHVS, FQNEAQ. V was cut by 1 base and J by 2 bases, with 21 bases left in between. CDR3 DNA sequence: TGTGCCAGCAGCTTAGAGGGTCCACACGGGACGGGGGCCTACAATGAGCAGTTCTTC. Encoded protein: CASSLEGPHGTGAYNEQFF. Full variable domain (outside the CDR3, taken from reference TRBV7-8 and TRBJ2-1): GAGVSQSPRYKVAKRGQDVALRCDPISGHVSLFWYQQALGQGPEFLTYFQNEAQLDKSGLPSDRFFAERPEGSVSTLKIQRTQQEDSAVYLCASSLEGPHGTGAYNEQFFGPGTRLTVL.

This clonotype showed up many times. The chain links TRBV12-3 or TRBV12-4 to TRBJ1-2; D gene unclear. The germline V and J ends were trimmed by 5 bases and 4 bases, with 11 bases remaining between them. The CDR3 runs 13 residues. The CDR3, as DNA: TGTGCCAGCAGTCTCACCGAGAGCTATGGCTACACCTTC. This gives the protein CASSLTESYGYTF.

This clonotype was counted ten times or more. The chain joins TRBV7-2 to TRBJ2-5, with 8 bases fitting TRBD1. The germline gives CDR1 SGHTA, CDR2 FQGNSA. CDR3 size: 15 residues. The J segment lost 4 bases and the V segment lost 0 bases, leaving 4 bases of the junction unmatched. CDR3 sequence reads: CASSLAHRGAETQYF. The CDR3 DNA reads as TGTGCCAGCAGCTTAGCCCACAGGGGGGCAGAGACCCAGTACTTC.

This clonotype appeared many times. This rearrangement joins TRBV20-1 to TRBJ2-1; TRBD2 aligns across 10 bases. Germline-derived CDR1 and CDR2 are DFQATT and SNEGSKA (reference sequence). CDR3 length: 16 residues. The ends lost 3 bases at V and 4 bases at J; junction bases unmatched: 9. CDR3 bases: TGCAGTGCTAGGCCCTACCCTAGCGGGGGATACAATGAGCAGTTCTTC. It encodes CSARPYPSGGYNEQFF.

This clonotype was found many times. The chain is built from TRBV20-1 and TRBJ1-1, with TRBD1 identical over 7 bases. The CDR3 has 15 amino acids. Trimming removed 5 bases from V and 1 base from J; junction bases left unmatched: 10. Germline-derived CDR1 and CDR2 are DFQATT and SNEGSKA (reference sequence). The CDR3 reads CSAFYLRQGNTEAFF. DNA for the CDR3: TGCAGTGCTTTCTACCTACGACAGGGGAACACTGAAGCTTTCTTT.

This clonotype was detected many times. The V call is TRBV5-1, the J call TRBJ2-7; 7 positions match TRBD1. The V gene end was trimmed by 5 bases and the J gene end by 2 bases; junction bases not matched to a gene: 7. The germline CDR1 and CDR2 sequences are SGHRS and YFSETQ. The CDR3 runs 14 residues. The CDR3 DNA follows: TGCGCCAGCAGGTCTTGGACAGGACCCTACGAGCAGTACTTC. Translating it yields CASRSWTGPYEQYF.

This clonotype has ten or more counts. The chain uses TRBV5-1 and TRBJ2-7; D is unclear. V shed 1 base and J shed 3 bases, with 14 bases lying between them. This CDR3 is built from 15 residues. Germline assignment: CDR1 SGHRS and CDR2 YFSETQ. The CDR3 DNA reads TGCGCCAGCAGCTTGAAGGGCTTGATACGCTACGAGCAGTACTTC. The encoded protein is CASSLKGLIRYEQYF. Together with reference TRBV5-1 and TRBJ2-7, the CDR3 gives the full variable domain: KAGVTQTPRYLIKTRGQQVTLSCSPISGHRSVSWYQQTPGQGLQFLFEYFSETQRNKGNFPGRFSGRQFSNSRSEMNVSTLELGDSALYLCASSLKGLIRYEQYFGPGTRLTVT.

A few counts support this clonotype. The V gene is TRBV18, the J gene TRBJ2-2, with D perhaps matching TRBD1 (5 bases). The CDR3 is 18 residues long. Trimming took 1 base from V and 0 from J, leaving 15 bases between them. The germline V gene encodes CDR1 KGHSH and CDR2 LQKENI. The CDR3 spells CASSPLPQGPTNTGELFF. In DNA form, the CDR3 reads TGTGCCAGCTCACCACTCCCGCAGGGTCCCACGAACACCGGGGAGCTGTTTTTT.

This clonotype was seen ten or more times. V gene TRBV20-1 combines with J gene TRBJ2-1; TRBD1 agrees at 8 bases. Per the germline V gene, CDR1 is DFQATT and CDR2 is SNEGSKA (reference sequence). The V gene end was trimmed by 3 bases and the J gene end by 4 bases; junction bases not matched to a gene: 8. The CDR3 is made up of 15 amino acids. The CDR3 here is CSASREGTGYNEQFF. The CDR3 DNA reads TGCAGTGCTAGTCGCGAGGGGACAGGATACAATGAGCAGTTCTTC.

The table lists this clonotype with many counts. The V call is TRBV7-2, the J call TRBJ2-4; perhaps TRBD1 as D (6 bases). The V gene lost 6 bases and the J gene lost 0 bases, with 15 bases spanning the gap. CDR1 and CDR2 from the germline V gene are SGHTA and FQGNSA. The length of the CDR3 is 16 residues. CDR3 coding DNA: TGTGCCAGCAGTCAAGGGGGTAATCGAGCCAAAAACATTCAGTACTTC. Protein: CASSQGGNRAKNIQYF. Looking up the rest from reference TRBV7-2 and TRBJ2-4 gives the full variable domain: GAGVSQSPSNKVTEKGKDVELRCDPISGHTALYWYRQSLGQGLEFLIYFQGNSAPDKSGLPSDRFSAERTGGSVSTLTIQRTQQEDSAVYLCASSQGGNRAKNIQYFGAGTRLSVL.

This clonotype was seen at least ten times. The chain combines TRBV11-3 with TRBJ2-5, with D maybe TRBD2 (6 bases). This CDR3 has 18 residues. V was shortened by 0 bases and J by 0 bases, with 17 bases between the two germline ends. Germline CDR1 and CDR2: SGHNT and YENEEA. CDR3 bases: TGTGCCAGCAGCTTAGAAGGAGCGGGCCCGGTGTACCAAGAGACCCAGTACTTC. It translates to CASSLEGAGPVYQETQYF.

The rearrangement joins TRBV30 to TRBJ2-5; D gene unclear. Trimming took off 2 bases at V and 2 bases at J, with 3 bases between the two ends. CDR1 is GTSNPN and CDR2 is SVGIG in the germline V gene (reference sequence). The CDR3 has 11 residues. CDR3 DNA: TGTGCCTGGAGTACACAAGAGACCCAGTACTTC. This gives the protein CAWSTQETQYF.

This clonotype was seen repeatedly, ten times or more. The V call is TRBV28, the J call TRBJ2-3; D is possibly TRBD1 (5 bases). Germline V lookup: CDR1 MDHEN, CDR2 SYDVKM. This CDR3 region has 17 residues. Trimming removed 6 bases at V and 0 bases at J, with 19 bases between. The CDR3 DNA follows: TGTGCCAGCAGCCAAGGGATACCAGGGCCTAGCACAGATACGCAGTATTTT. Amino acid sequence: CASSQGIPGPSTDTQYF.

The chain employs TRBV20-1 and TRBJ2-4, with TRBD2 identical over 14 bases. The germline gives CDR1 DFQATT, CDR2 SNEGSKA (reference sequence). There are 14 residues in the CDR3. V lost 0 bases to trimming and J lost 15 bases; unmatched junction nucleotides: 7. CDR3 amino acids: CSAREMTSGGAPYF. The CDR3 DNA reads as TGCAGTGCTAGAGAGATGACTAGCGGGGGGGCTCCGTACTTC.

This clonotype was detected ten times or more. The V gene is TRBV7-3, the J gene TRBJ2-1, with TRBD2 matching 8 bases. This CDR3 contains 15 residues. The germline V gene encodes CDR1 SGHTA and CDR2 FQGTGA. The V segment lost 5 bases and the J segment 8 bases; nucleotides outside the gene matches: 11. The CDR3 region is CASSPRSIAGHEQFF. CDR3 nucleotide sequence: TGTGCCAGCAGCCCCCGTTCTATAGCGGGGCATGAGCAGTTCTTC.